Following are 5 T cell receptor beta chains from one sample sequenced in a study of CD8+ T cells in alopecia areata. The sequencing template was cDNA reverse transcribed from extracted RNA. Some clones are missing from TCRdb's copy, which holds only in-frame ones; the method was immunoSEQ multiplex PCR. This table has around 120,000 clones, 35% to 45% appearing once. The sequenced sample was CD4+ T cells sorted from blood. Every receptor here comes from a human donor with alopecia areata.

This clone occurred a few times. The chain combines TRBV4-1 with TRBJ1-1; 8 nucleotides agree with TRBD1. Unmatched junction bases numbered 11, after V lost 8 bases and J lost 0 bases. There are 16 residues in the CDR3. CDR1 is MGHRA and CDR2 is YSYEKL in the germline V gene. The CDR3 nucleotides are TGCGCCAGCTCGACAGGGGAAGACTTAATGAACACTGAAGCTTTCTTT. Translated: CASSTGEDLMNTEAFF.

CDR3: CASSSGGQGMYF. The DNA of the CDR3 is TGTGCCAGCAGTTCCGGAGGACAGGGCATGTACTTC. The chain joins TRBV28 to TRBJ2-7, with 8 bases aligning to TRBD1. The CDR3 contains 12 residues. Trimming at V came to 4 bases and at J to 12 bases, leaving 8 bases not matched to a gene. Germline CDR1 and CDR2: MDHEN and SYDVKM. The whole variable domain, filled in from reference TRBV28 and TRBJ2-7, reads DVKVTQSSRYLVKRTGEKVFLECVQDMDHENMFWYRQDPGLGLRLIYFSYDVKMKEKGDIPEGYSVSREKKERFSLILESASTNQTSMYLCASSSGGQGMYFGPGTRLTVT.

V is TRBV23-1 and J is TRBJ1-2; 7 bases align to TRBD1. TRBV23-1 is given ORF status, its function remaining uncertain. The trim removed 9 bases at V and 6 bases at J, leaving 16 bases unmatched. This CDR3 is 15 amino acids long. CDR3 sequence reads: CARKGQQPEGDGYTF. The CDR3 DNA follows: TGCGCCAGGAAGGGACAGCAACCCGAGGGGGATGGCTACACCTTC.

The chain employs TRBV23-1 and TRBJ2-1; TRBD1 matches at 7 bases. TRBV23-1 is filed as an ORF, its function uncertain. CDR3 size: 17 residues. V lost 0 bases and J lost 5; bases outside the gene matches: 10. The CDR3 reads CASSQSGAGGLDNEQFF. CDR3 coding DNA: TGCGCCAGCAGTCAATCGGGGGCAGGGGGTCTCGACAATGAGCAGTTCTTC.

The chain employs TRBV7-3 and TRBJ1-6; 9 nucleotides line up with TRBD1. Trimming took 5 bases from V and 9 from J; bases not matched to a gene: 8. The CDR3 contains 15 residues. CDR1 is SGHTA and CDR2 is FQGTGA in the germline V gene. The CDR3 here is CASSTGTGPSSPLHF. DNA of the CDR3: TGTGCCAGCAGCACAGGGACAGGGCCCAGTTCACCCCTCCACTTT.